This is a list of T cell receptor beta chains from one sample in a study of T cells in tumors after PD-1 blockade. TCRdb's table, derived via immunoSEQ multiplex PCR, lists solely in-frame clones and lacks some. The table shows some 47,000 clones, with roughly three quarters occurring only once. This specimen was PBMCs, taken before anti-PD-1 treatment. Receptor source: a human donor with basal cell carcinoma. Both conserved end residues are part of each CDR3. Each record gives: J gene, V gene, D gene, clone size, CDR3 protein, CDR3 DNA. The D gene is left open where the match is weak. Where a row states a size, it is once, few, many or the class of an expanded clone; other rows omit it.

j_call: TRBJ1-3; v_call: TRBV18; d_call: NA; clone_size: once; cdr3_aa: CASSPRPAGRSGNTIYF; cdr3_nt: TGTGCCAGCTCTCCGCGGCCGGCAGGACGCTCTGGAAACACCATATATTTT
j_call: TRBJ2-7; v_call: TRBV2; d_call: NA; clone_size: NA; cdr3_aa: CASSAQETILRLEQYF; cdr3_nt: TGTGCCAGCAGTGCCCAAGAGACTATCTTGAGGTTGGAGCAGTACTTC
j_call: TRBJ2-7; v_call: TRBV5-1; d_call: NA; clone_size: NA; cdr3_aa: CASSHLGSYEQYF; cdr3_nt: TGCGCCAGCAGCCACCTCGGATCCTACGAGCAGTACTTC
j_call: TRBJ2-7; v_call: TRBV30; d_call: NA; clone_size: NA; cdr3_aa: CAWSVGAVRAYEQYF; cdr3_nt: TGTGCCTGGAGTGTTGGGGCCGTAAGGGCATACGAGCAGTACTTC
j_call: TRBJ2-1; v_call: TRBV6-5; d_call: TRBD2; clone_size: NA; cdr3_aa: CASSRTRLGEQFF; cdr3_nt: TGTGCCAGCAGTCGGACTAGGCTAGGTGAGCAGTTCTTC
j_call: TRBJ2-3; v_call: TRBV9; d_call: NA; clone_size: NA; cdr3_aa: CASSVSPPLTGYTDTQYF; cdr3_nt: TGTGCCAGCAGCGTATCCCCACCTTTGACGGGGTACACAGATACGCAGTATTTT
j_call: TRBJ2-1; v_call: TRBV7-9; d_call: NA; clone_size: NA; cdr3_aa: CASSLVKHNEQFF; cdr3_nt: TGTGCCAGCAGCTTAGTTAAACACAATGAGCAGTTCTTC
j_call: TRBJ2-5; v_call: TRBV10-3; d_call: TRBD2; clone_size: NA; cdr3_aa: CAISDFQRGGGETQYF; cdr3_nt: TGTGCCATCAGTGATTTTCAGCGGGGGGGCGGAGAGACCCAGTACTTC
j_call: TRBJ1-3; v_call: TRBV5-6; d_call: NA; clone_size: NA; cdr3_aa: CASSRRDSGNTIYF; cdr3_nt: TGTGCCAGCAGCCGCCGCGACTCTGGAAACACCATATATTTT
j_call: TRBJ1-1; v_call: TRBV6-1; d_call: NA; clone_size: NA; cdr3_aa: CASSERGSTEAFF; cdr3_nt: TGTGCCAGCAGTGAGAGGGGGTCCACTGAAGCTTTCTTT
j_call: TRBJ1-2; v_call: TRBV3-1/TRBV3-2; d_call: NA; clone_size: NA; cdr3_aa: CASSQAGRDYGYTF; cdr3_nt: TGTGCCAGCAGCCAAGCAGGCCGAGACTATGGCTACACCTTC
j_call: TRBJ2-5; v_call: TRBV4-2; d_call: TRBD2; clone_size: NA; cdr3_aa: CASSQELAGGPTQETQYF; cdr3_nt: TGTGCCAGCAGCCAAGAATTAGCGGGGGGGCCGACTCAAGAGACCCAGTACTTC
j_call: TRBJ2-2; v_call: TRBV28; d_call: NA; clone_size: few; cdr3_aa: CASSSLRTGELFF; cdr3_nt: TGTGCCAGCAGCTCCCTTCGAACCGGGGAGCTGTTTTTT
j_call: TRBJ2-2; v_call: TRBV2; d_call: TRBD1; clone_size: NA; cdr3_aa: CASKPGQGAIGELFF; cdr3_nt: TGTGCCAGCAAACCGGGACAGGGGGCCATCGGGGAGCTGTTTTTT
j_call: TRBJ2-7; v_call: TRBV3-1/TRBV3-2; d_call: NA; clone_size: NA; cdr3_aa: CASSQAGGSYEQYF; cdr3_nt: TGTGCCAGCAGCCAAGCAGGAGGGAGCTACGAGCAGTACTTC
j_call: TRBJ1-6; v_call: TRBV30; d_call: NA; clone_size: NA; cdr3_aa: CAWSTRRTTSSYNSPLHF; cdr3_nt: TGTGCCTGGAGTACCCGACGTACAACCAGCTCCTATAATTCACCCCTCCACTTT
j_call: TRBJ1-4; v_call: TRBV2; d_call: NA; clone_size: NA; cdr3_aa: CASSETVGAVGEKLFF; cdr3_nt: TGTGCCAGCAGTGAAACCGTGGGGGCCGTTGGTGAAAAACTGTTTTTT
j_call: TRBJ1-1; v_call: TRBV15; d_call: NA; clone_size: NA; cdr3_aa: CATSSPATGWTEAFF; cdr3_nt: TGTGCCACCAGCAGTCCCGCAACAGGATGGACTGAAGCTTTCTTT
j_call: TRBJ2-3; v_call: TRBV7-6; d_call: NA; clone_size: NA; cdr3_aa: CASSLGRLSTDTQYF; cdr3_nt: TGTGCCAGCAGCTTAGGACGGCTAAGCACAGATACGCAGTATTTT
j_call: TRBJ2-2; v_call: TRBV7-9; d_call: NA; clone_size: NA; cdr3_aa: CASSFPRGELFF; cdr3_nt: TGTGCCAGCAGCTTCCCTCGAGGGGAGCTGTTTTTT